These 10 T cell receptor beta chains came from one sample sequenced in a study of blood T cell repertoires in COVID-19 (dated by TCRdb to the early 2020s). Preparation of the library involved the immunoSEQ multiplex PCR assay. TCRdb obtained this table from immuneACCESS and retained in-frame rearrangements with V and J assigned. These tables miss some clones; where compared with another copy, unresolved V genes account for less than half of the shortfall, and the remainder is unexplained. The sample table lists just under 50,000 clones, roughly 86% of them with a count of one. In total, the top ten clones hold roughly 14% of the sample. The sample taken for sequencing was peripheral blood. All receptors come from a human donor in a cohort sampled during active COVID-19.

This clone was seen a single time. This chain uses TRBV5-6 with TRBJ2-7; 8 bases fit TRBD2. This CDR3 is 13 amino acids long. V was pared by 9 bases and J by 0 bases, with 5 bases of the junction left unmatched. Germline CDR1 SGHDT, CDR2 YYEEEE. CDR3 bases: TGTGCCACCCGGGGGGGGAGCTCCTACGAGCAGTACTTC. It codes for CATRGGSSYEQYF.

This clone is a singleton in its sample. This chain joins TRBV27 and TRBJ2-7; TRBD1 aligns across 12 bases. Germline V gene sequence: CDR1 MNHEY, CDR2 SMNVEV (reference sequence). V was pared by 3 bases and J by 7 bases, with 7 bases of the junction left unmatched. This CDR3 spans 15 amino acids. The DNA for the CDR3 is TGTGCCAGCAGTTTGATCGGGACAGGGGGCATAGAGCAGTACTTC. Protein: CASSLIGTGGIEQYF.

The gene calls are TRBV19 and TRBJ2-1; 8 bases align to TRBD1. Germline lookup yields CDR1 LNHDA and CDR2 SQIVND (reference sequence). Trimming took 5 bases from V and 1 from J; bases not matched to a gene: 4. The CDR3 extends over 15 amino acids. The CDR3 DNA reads TGTGCCAGTAGTCAAGGACAGGGTTCCTACAATGAGCAGTTCTTC. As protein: CASSQGQGSYNEQFF.

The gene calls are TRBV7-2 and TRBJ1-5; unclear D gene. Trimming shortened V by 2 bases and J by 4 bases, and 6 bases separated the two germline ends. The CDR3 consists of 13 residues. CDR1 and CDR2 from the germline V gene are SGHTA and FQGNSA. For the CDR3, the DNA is TGTGCCAGCAGCTTACAGATAAATCAGCCCCAGCATTTT. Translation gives CASSLQINQPQHF.

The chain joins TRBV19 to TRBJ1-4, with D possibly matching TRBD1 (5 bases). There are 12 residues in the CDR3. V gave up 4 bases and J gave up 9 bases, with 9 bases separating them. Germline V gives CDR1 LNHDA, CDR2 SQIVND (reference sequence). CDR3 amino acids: CASSTGGKKLFF. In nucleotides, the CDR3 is TGTGCCAGTAGTACGGGGGGAAAAAAACTGTTTTTT.

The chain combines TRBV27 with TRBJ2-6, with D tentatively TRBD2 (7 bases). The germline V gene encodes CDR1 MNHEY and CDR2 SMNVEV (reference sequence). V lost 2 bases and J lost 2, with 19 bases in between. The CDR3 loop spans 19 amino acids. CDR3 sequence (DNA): TGTGCCAGCAGTTTAGCGGGGGCCAGGAGGTCTACTGGGGCCAACGTCCTGACTTTC. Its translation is CASSLAGARRSTGANVLTF.

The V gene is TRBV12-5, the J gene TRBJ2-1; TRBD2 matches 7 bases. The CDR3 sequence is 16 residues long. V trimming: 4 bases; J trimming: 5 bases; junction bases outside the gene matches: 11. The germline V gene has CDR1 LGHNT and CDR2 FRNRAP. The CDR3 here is CASGWGRAGENNEQFF. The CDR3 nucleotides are TGTGCTAGTGGTTGGGGAAGGGCGGGGGAGAACAATGAGCAGTTCTTC.

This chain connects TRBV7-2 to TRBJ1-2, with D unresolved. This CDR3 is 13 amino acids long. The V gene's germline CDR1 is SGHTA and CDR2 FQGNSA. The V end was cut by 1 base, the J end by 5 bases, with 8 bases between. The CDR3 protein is CASSLGPSYGYTF. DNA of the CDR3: TGTGCCAGCAGCTTAGGCCCGAGTTATGGCTACACCTTC.

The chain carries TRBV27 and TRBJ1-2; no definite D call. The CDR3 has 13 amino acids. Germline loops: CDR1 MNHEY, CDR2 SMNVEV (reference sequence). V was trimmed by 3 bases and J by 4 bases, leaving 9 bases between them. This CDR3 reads CASSFGGRYGYTF. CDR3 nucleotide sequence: TGTGCCAGCAGTTTCGGAGGGCGCTATGGCTACACCTTC.

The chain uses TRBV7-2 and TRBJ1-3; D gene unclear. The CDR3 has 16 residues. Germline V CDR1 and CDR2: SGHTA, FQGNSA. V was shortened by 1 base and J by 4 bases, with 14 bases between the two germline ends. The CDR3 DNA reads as TGTGCCAGCAGCTTAGGAATCACGGGGAGGGGAAACACCATATATTTT. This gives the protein CASSLGITGRGNTIYF.